This T cell receptor beta chain is drawn from a study of blood T cell repertoires in COVID-19. Some clones are missing from TCRdb's copy, which holds only in-frame ones; the method was immunoSEQ multiplex PCR. Found here are fewer than 50,000 clones, 75% to 90% of them singletons; the top ten hold roughly 13%. V shed 2 bases and J shed 2 bases, with 14 bases lying between them. From germline, CDR1 is SGHDT and CDR2 YYEEEE. The length of the CDR3 is 15 residues. The sample comprised peripheral blood. J is TRBJ2-7 and V is TRBV5-6; weak D call: TRBD1 (6 bases). This sequence originates from a human donor in a cohort sampled during active COVID-19. The CDR3 loop is CASSFVGAGTYEQYF. The CDR3 DNA reads as TGTGCCAGCAGCTTCGTGGGGGCAGGAACCTACGAGCAGTACTTC.